One sample yielded the 9 T cell receptor beta chains listed below, sequenced in a study of tumor and adjacent non-tumor tissue in lung cancer. This sample's RNA came from whole unsorted tissue. More than 3 cm separated this lung sample from the edge of the tumor. Three rounds of nested PCR, following a modified ARM-PCR protocol, produced the TCRbeta library. MiXCR, applied by TCRdb to the multiplex PCR reads, yields one record per CDR3 protein. The sample records around 80,000 distinct CDR3 sequences, 76% being singletons. The sample consisted of distant non-tumor lung tissue. The receptors come from a man between 70 and 80 years old with non-small cell lung cancer.

This clonotype has more than one count but fewer than ten. The chain combines TRBV6-1 with TRBJ2-6; the D is unclear. CDR1 and CDR2 from the germline V gene are MNHNS and SASEGT. The ends were cut back, 7 bases at V and 2 bases at J, with 12 bases in the middle. The length of the CDR3 is 15 residues. The CDR3 coding sequence is TGTGCCAGCACCGTCACAAGGGCTGGGGCCAACGTCCTGACTTTC. It is translated as CASTVTRAGANVLTF.

Note on this clonotype: A junction end diverges from the germline sequence, so it may reflect a read error. The rearrangement joins TRBV11-2 to TRBJ2-3, with a tentative D call TRBD2 (7 bases). This CDR3 is built from 16 residues. CDR1 and CDR2 (germline): SGHAT, FQNNGV. CDR3 loop: CASSFGGLAITDKQYF. In nucleotides, the CDR3 is TGTGCCAGCAGCTTCGGGGGGCTAGCAATAACAGATAAGCAGTATTTT. Full variable domain (remainder filled in from reference TRBV11-2 and TRBJ2-3): EAGVAQSPRYKIIEKRQSVAFWCNPISGHATLYWYQQILGQGPKLLIQFQNNGVVDDSQLPKDRFSAERLKGVDSTLKIQPAKLEDSAVYLCASSFGGLAITDKQYFGPGTRLTVL.

V is TRBV11-2 and J is TRBJ1-6; D uncertain. The germline V gene has CDR1 SGHAT and CDR2 FQNNGV. The CDR3 loop spans 15 amino acids. V was clipped by 1 base and J by 7 bases, with 11 bases between them. The CDR3 region is CASSLGEAPNSPLHF. CDR3 coding DNA: TGTGCCAGCAGCTTAGGGGAGGCGCCGAATTCACCCCTCCACTTT.

This clonotype has ten or more counts. Sequence at one end of the junction differs from germline and may be a read error. J is TRBJ1-1 and V is TRBV6-2 or TRBV6-3, with 8 bases aligning to TRBD1. Germline V gene lookup returns CDR1 MNHEY and CDR2 SVGEGT. The CDR3 runs to 15 residues. As DNA, the CDR3 is TGTGCCAGCAGTACGAGACAGGGGCCGAACAATGAAGCTTTCTTT. Its protein is CASSTRQGPNNEAFF.

Notes on this clonotype: The junction differs from germline at one of its ends, possibly a read error. The chain has TRBV10-3 and TRBJ1-6; TRBD1 matches 7 bases. The V gene's germline CDR1 is ENHRY and CDR2 SYGVKD. The CDR3 spans 14 residues. The CDR3 is CAINRQGPSSPPHF. DNA of the CDR3: TGTGCCATCAATAGACAGGGACCTAGTTCACCCCCCCACTTT.

Only one count was recorded for this clonotype. The chain combines TRBV29-1 with TRBJ1-2; the D gene is possibly TRBD1 (6 bases). The germline gives CDR1 SQVTM, CDR2 ANQGSEA. V was cut by 0 bases and J by 13 bases, with 18 bases left in between. This CDR3 has 13 residues. The chain's CDR3 is CSVEDRAGAHITF. CDR3 DNA sequence: TGCAGCGTTGAAGATCGGGCAGGGGCCCACATCACCTTC.

As regards this clonotype: One end of the junction is discordant with germline, which a read error may explain. The V and J genes are TRBV11-2 and TRBJ2-1; D tentatively fits TRBD1 or TRBD2 (5 bases each). The CDR3 has 18 residues. CDR1 and CDR2 (germline): SGHAT, FQNNGV. The CDR3 DNA is TGTGCTAGCAGCTTAGAACGTCTGGGGCGGACTTCCTACAATGAGCGGTTTTTC. Protein: CASSLERLGRTSYNERFF.

Concerning this clonotype: The junction shows a germline mismatch at one end, possibly a read error. This chain connects TRBV6-2 or TRBV6-3 to TRBJ2-2; D unclear. This CDR3 has 16 residues. From germline, CDR1 is MNHEY and CDR2 SVGEGT. In DNA, the CDR3 is TGTGCCAGCATTTCCTCAGACGGCCAAGACACAGGGGAGCTGTTTTTT. Residues: CASISSDGQDTGELFF.

Regarding this clonotype: The germline gene is not matched at one end of the junction; a read error may be the cause. The chain links TRBV29-1 to TRBJ2-3, with D tentatively TRBD1 or TRBD2 (5 bases each). Germline lookup yields CDR1 SQVTM and CDR2 ANQGSEA. CDR3 size: 14 residues. CDR3 DNA: TGCAGTGCCGCCGGGATTGGCGGCACAGGTACGCAGTATTTT. Its protein product is CSAAGIGGTGTQYF.